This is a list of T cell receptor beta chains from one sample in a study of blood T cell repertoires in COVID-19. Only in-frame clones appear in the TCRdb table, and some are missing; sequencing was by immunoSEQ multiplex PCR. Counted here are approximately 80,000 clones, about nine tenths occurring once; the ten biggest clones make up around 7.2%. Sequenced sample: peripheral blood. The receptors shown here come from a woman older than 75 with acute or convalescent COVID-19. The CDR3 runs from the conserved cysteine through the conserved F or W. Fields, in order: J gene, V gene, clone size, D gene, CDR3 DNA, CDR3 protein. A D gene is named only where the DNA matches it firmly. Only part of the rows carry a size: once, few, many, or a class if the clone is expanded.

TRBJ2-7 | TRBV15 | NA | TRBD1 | TGTGCCACCAGCAGATACCATCCGGGACAGCCCTCCTACGAGCAGTACTTC | CATSRYHPGQPSYEQYF
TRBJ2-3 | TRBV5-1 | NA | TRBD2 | TGCGCCAGCAGCATCGGACTAGCGGGCACAGATACGCAGTATTTT | CASSIGLAGTDTQYF
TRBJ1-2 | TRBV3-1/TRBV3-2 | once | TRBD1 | TGTGCCAGCAGCCCGACCGGACAGGGAGTCTCTGGCTACACCTTC | CASSPTGQGVSGYTF
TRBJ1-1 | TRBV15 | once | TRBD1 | TGTGCCACCAGCAGAGGAGGGACAGCCAACACTGAAGCTTTCTTT | CATSRGGTANTEAFF
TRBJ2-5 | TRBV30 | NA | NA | TGTGCCTTCAAGAAGGGGGGGGAGACCCAGTACTTC | CAFKKGGETQYF
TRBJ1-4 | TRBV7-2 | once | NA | TGTGCCAGCAGCCTGCTCGGGGTTGCAACTAATGAAAAACTGTTTTTT | CASSLLGVATNEKLFF
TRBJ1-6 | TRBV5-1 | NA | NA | TGCGCCAGCAGCCACGGGACGCAAGGGGGTAATTCACCCCTCCACTTT | CASSHGTQGGNSPLHF
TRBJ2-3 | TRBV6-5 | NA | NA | TGTGCCAGCAGTTCTCCGACAGTAGATACGCAGTATTTT | CASSSPTVDTQYF
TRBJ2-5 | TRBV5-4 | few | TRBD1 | TGTGCCAGCAGCTTGCGGACAGGGCTGGGAGAGACCCAGTACTTC | CASSLRTGLGETQYF
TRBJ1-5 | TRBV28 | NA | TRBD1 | TGTGCCAGCAGTTCGGACCAGGGGGATATTCAGCCCCAGCATTTT | CASSSDQGDIQPQHF
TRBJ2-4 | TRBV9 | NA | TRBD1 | TGTGCCAGCAGCACCCCGGACAGGGAAGAAACCAAAAACATTCAGTACTTC | CASSTPDREETKNIQYF
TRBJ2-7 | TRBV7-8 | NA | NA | TGTGCCAGCAGCTTAGGGGTCAGGGGGGAAACCTACGAGCAGTACTTC | CASSLGVRGETYEQYF
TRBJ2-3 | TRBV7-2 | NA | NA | TGTGCCAGCAGCTTAGGTCCTAGCACAGATACGCAGTATTTT | CASSLGPSTDTQYF
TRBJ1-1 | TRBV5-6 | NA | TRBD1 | TGTGCCAGCAGCTTGGCCCGACAGGGGTTCATGAACACTGAAGCTTTCTTT | CASSLARQGFMNTEAFF
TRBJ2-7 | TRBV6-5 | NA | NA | TGTGCCAGCAGTCAGCCACTAGATCACGAGCAGTACTTC | CASSQPLDHEQYF
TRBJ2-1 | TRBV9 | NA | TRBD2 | TGTGCCAGCAGCCCGCGGAGTAGCGGGGGCTATGAGCAGTTCTTC | CASSPRSSGGYEQFF
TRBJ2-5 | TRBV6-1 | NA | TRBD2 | TGTGCCAGCAGTGAACGTGGCGGGGGTGAGACCCAGTACTTC | CASSERGGGETQYF
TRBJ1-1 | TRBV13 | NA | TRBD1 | TGTGCCAGCAGAAACGACAGGGGGACTGAAGCTTTCTTT | CASRNDRGTEAFF
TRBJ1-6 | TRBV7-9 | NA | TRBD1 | TGTGCCAGCAGCAGGGACAGGGTTTTCAATTCACCCCTCCACTTT | CASSRDRVFNSPLHF
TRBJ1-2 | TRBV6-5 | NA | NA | TGTGCCAGCAGTTACAGGGGTCGTAGCAAGGGCTACACCTTC | CASSYRGRSKGYTF
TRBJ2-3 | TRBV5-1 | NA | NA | TGCGCCAGCAGCCGCTCAGGGTTTAGCACAGATACGCAGTATTTT | CASSRSGFSTDTQYF
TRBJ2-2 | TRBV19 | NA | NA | TGTGCCAGTAGGCCGTTTGGGGCCTCTTGGGTAGGGGAGCTGTTTTTT | CASRPFGASWVGELFF
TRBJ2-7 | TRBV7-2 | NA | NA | TGTGCCAGCAGCTCGGCTCGGGGGGGACAGGGCCTTCGGGAGCAGTACTTC | CASSSARGGQGLREQYF
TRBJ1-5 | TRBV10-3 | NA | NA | TGTGCCATCAGCAGTGGAGGGGGCAATCAGCCCCAGCATTTT | CAISSGGGNQPQHF
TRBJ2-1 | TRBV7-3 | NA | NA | TGTGCCAGCAGCCAAAGACAGAACAATGAGCAGTTCTTC | CASSQRQNNEQFF
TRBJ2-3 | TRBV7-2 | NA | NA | TGTGCCAGCAGCTTAGCGTCAGGGGTAACCGATACGCAGTATTTT | CASSLASGVTDTQYF
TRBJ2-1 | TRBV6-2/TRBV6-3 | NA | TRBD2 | TGTGCCAGCAGTTACCTACTAGCGGACTCCTACAATGAGCAGTTCTTC | CASSYLLADSYNEQFF
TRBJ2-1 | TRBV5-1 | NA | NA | TGCGCCAGCAGTTCCCAGGGGACGAATGAGCAGTTCTTC | CASSSQGTNEQFF
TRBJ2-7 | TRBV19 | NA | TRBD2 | TGTGCCAGTAGTCTCGGGACTAGCGGCGAGCAGTACTTC | CASSLGTSGEQYF
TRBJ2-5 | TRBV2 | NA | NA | TGTGCCAGCAAACGAGGGGGGGGCCGCGTTCGAGAGACCCAGTACTTC | CASKRGGGRVRETQYF
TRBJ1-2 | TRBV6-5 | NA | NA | TGTGCCAGCAGTTACGCGCCCAACGGGTTGCGGGGCTACACCTTC | CASSYAPNGLRGYTF
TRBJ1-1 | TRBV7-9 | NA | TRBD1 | TGTGCCAGCAGCTTTCGCGATGGGACAGGTGGCGGAGCTTTCTTT | CASSFRDGTGGGAFF
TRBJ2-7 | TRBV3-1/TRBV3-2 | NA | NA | TGTGCCAGCAGCGACAGGACAGGGAGGGATAGGATCCACGAGCAGTACTTC | CASSDRTGRDRIHEQYF
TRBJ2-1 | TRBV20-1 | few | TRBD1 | TGCCACGCGGACAGGGAAAATGAGCAGTTCTTC | CHADRENEQFF
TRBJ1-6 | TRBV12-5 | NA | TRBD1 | TGTGCTAGTGGCCGAGGACAGGGTAATTCACCCCTCCACTTT | CASGRGQGNSPLHF
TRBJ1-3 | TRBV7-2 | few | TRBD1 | TGTGCCAGCAGTTTTTCGGGACAGGGTTATCCTGGAAACACCATATATTTT | CASSFSGQGYPGNTIYF
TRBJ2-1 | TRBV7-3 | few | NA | TGTGCCAGCAGCCATGACAGGTCCAATGAGCAGTTCTTC | CASSHDRSNEQFF
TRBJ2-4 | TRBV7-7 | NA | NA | TGTGCTAGCCCCGCGGAGCTAGCCAAAAACATTCAGTACTTC | CASPAELAKNIQYF
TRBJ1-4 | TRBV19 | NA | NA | TGTGCCAGTAGTATAAGCGGACCCAGCGAAAAACTGTTTTTT | CASSISGPSEKLFF
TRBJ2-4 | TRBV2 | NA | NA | TGTGCCAGCAGACGGGAAAACATTCAGTACTTC | CASRRENIQYF
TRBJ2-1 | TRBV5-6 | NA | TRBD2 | TGTGCCAGCAGCTTGACCGAGCGGGAGGGCTCCTACAATGAGCAGTTCTTC | CASSLTEREGSYNEQFF
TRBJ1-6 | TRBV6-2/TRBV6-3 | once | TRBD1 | TGTGCCAGCAGTCGAGGACAGGGAAATTCACCCCTCCACTTT | CASSRGQGNSPLHF
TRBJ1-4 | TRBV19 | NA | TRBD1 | TGTGCCAGCAAAACAGGGACAGGGGGAGGAGAAAAACTGTTTTTT | CASKTGTGGGEKLFF
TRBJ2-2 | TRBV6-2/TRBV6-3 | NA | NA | TGTGCCAGCAGTGACCTGGGACATTACACCGGGGAGCTGTTTTTT | CASSDLGHYTGELFF
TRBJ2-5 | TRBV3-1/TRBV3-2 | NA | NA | TGTGCCAGCAGTCTTAGCGTGGAGACCCAGTACTTC | CASSLSVETQYF
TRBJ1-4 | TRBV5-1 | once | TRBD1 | TGCGCCAGCAGCACCAATACAGGGGCATTCGAAAAACTGTTTTTT | CASSTNTGAFEKLFF
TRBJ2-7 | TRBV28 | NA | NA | TGTGCCAGCAGTGAAACAGGGTTTAGCTCCTACGAGCAGTACTTC | CASSETGFSSYEQYF